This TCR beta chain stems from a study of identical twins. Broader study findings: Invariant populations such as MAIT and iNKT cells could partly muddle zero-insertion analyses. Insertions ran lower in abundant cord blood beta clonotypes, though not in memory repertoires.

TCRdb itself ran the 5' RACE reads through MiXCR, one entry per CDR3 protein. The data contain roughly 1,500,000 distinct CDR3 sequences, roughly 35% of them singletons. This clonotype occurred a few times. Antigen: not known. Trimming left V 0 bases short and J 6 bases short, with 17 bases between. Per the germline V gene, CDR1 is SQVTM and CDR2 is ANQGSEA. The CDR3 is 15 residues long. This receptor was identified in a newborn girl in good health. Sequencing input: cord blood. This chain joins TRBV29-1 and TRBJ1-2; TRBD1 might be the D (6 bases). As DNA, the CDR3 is TGCAGCGTTGAAGATCTGGGGAGAACAGGGCATGGCTACACCTTC. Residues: CSVEDLGRTGHGYTF.